This T cell receptor beta chain is from a study of T cell repertoires in cytomegalovirus infection. This clonotype was counted between two and nine times. Its antigen remains unknown. MiXCR, run by TCRdb on the reads, gives a single entry per CDR3 protein. The data hold 380,000 or so distinct CDR3 sequences, with about 34% observed a single time. The receptor's source is a human donor in good health (CMV status not recorded). Some clones in this sample may be carry-over from other donors' samples. The sequencing used cultured PBMCs, collected from culture after CMV antigen stimulation.

CDR3 in DNA: TGTGCCAGCAGCCCGACGGCAGGGACTGGGGCCAACGTCCTGACTTTC. Encoded protein: CASSPTAGTGANVLTF. The chain employs TRBV7-8 and TRBJ2-6; D may be TRBD1 (5 bases). Germline CDR1 and CDR2: SGHVS and FQNEAQ. The CDR3 is 16 amino acids. The ends were cut back, 5 bases at V and 2 bases at J, with 13 bases in the middle.